This paragraph covers one T cell receptor beta chain sequence. What it recognizes is unknown. The data derive from a study of T-cell reconstitution after alpha-beta-depleted transplantation in children. Study observations and caveats: Some patients' high day-60 TCRbeta diversity was traced to surviving recipient T cells and thymic progenitors. Expanded graft clones numbering several hundred reportedly gave rise to alpha-beta T cells about two months after transplant.

Preparation of the TCRbeta library was carried out with unique molecular identifiers. TCRdb called the PCR reads again in MiXCR, with one record for every CDR3 protein. This sample yields hundreds of thousands of distinct CDR3 sequences, of which around 14% are seen a single time; about 0.79% belongs to the top ten. This CDR3 is built from 13 residues. With 2 bases removed from V and 6 bases from J, the gap between germline ends came to 11 bases. Germline CDR1 reads MNHEY; CDR2 reads SVGEGT. The clonotype was recovered from a girl between 2 and 10 years old with congenital amegakaryocytic thrombocytopenia, due to receive a stem cell transplant. This rearrangement joins TRBV6-2 or TRBV6-3 to TRBJ2-7; D is unresolved. The source was PBMCs, collected before TCRalphabeta/CD19-depleted stem cell transplant. The DNA of the CDR3 is TGTGCCAGCAGTTACGGGTCTACCCCCGAGCAGTACTTC. This codes for CASSYGSTPEQYF.